This TCR beta chain was sequenced for a study of vaccination and CD4 T cells after COVID-19. At the level of the study: Post-COVID sampling occurred a median about 100 days after diagnosis (range 35 to 161). Notes on the study in general: The rise in median SARS-CoV-2-reactive clonotypes, from around 19 to 38, was not significant.

The CDR3 is 13 amino acids. V lost 3 bases and J 0 bases, leaving 3 bases between the germline ends. CDR1 and CDR2 (germline): MNHNS, SASEGT. Treatment described: roughly ten-day PBMC culture with coronavirus spike peptide pools or control peptides (ViraFEST assay). Per well, 1.5 million to 2.5 million PBMCs were cultured in the presence of about 9.2 IU/ml IL-2 and about 9.6 ug/ml peptide pools. Sequence data for DNA of cultured CD4+ T cells were generated by the Oncomine TCR Beta short-read assay. Using the QIAamp micro DNA kit, genomic DNA was extracted from the CD4+ T cells that had been cultured. TCRdb ran MiXCR on the PCR reads and lists one entry per CDR3 protein. The table records about 16,000 distinct CDR3 sequences, about 51% of them present only once. This clonotype came up a few times. Its antigen is as yet unknown.

The chain employs TRBV6-1 and TRBJ1-5, with D hard to call. The receptor was derived from a human donor who had recovered from COVID-19. The starting material was CD4+ T cells from blood, cultured in vitro, obtained before SARS-CoV-2 vaccination. The CDR3 here is CASSDYSNQPQHF. CDR3 in DNA: TGTGCCAGCAGTGACTATAGCAATCAGCCCCAGCATTTT.